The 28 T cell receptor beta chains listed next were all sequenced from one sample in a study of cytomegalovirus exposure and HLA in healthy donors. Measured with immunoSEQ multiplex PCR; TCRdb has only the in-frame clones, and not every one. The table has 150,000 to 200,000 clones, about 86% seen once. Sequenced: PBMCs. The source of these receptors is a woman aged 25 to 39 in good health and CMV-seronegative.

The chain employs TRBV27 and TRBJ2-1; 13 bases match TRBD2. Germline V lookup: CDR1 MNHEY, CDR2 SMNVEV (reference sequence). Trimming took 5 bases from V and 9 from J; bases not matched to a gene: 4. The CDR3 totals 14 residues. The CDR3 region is CASSTSGGAFEQFF. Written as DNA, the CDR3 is TGTGCCAGCAGTACTAGCGGGGGGGCATTTGAGCAGTTCTTC.

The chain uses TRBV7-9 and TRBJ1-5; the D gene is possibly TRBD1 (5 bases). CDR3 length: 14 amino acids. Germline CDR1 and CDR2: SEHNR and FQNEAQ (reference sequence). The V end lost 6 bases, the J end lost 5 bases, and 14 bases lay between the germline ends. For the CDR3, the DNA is TGTGCCAGCAGTCCGATCGGGACGGATCAGCCCCAGCATTTT. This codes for CASSPIGTDQPQHF.

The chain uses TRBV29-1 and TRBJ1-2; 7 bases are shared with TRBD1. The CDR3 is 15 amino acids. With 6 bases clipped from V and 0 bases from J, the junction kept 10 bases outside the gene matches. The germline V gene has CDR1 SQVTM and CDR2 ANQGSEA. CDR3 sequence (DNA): TGCAGCGTGCCGCGGTTACAGGGGACTAACTATGGCTACACCTTC. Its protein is CSVPRLQGTNYGYTF.

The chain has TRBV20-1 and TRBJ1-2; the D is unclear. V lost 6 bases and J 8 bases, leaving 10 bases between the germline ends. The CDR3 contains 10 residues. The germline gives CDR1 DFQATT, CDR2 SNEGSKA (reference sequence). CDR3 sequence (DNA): TGCAGTGCCAAGAGTGCCGGCTACACCTTC. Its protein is CSAKSAGYTF.

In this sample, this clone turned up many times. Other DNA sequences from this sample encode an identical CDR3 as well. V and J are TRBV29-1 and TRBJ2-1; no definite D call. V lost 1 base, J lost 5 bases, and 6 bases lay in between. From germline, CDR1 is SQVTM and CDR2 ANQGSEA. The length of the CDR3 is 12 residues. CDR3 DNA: TGCAGCGTTGAAGTCCGGGACAATGAGCAGTTCTTC. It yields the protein CSVEVRDNEQFF.

The CDR3 protein is CAISKTGNQPQHF. The CDR3 DNA follows: TGTGCCATCAGTAAGACAGGCAATCAGCCCCAGCATTTT. The V call is TRBV10-3, the J call TRBJ1-5, with D possibly matching TRBD1 (5 bases). V dropped 5 bases and J dropped 2 bases, with 7 bases sitting between them. This CDR3 region has 13 residues. Germline lookup yields CDR1 ENHRY and CDR2 SYGVKD.

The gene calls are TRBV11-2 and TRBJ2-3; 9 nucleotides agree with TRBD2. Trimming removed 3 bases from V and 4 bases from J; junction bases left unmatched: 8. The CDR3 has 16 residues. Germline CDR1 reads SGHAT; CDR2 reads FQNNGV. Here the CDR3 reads CASSLASGTAADTQYF. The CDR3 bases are TGTGCCAGCAGCTTGGCTAGCGGGACTGCAGCAGATACGCAGTATTTT. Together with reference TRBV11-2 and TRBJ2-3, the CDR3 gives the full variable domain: EAGVAQSPRYKIIEKRQSVAFWCNPISGHATLYWYQQILGQGPKLLIQFQNNGVVDDSQLPKDRFSAERLKGVDSTLKIQPAKLEDSAVYLCASSLASGTAADTQYFGPGTRLTVL.

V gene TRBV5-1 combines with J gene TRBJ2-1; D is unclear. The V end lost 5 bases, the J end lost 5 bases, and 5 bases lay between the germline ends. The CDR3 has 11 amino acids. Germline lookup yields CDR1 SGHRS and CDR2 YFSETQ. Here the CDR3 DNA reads TGCGCCAGCAGGCGAGACAATGAGCAGTTCTTC. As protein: CASRRDNEQFF.

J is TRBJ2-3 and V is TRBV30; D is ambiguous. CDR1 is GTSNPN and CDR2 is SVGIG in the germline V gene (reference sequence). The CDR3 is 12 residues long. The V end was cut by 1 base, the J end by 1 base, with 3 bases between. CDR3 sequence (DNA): TGTGCCTGGAGTGCCCGCACAGATACGCAGTATTTT. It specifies CAWSARTDTQYF.

The CDR3 nucleotides are TGTGCCAGCAGTGAATCCCGGGCAGGGGGGCAGTACTTC. It codes for CASSESRAGGQYF. The rearrangement links TRBV25-1 to TRBJ2-7; 7 bases line up with TRBD1. Per the germline V gene, CDR1 is MGHDK and CDR2 is SYGVNS. CDR3 length equals 13 residues. The V segment lost 1 base and the J segment 9 bases; nucleotides outside the gene matches: 6.

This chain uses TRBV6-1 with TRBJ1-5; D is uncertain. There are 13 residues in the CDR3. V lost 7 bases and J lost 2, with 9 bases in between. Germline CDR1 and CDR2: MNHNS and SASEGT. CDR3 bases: TGTGCCAGCATAAGTACAGGCAATCAGCCCCAGCATTTT. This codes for CASISTGNQPQHF.

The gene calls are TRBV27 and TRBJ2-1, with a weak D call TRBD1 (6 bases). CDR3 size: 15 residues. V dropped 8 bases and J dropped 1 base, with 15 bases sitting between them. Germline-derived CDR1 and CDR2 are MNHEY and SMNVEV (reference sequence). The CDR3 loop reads CASQPGTRSYNEQFF. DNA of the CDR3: TGTGCCAGCCAACCCGGGACAAGGTCCTACAATGAGCAGTTCTTC.

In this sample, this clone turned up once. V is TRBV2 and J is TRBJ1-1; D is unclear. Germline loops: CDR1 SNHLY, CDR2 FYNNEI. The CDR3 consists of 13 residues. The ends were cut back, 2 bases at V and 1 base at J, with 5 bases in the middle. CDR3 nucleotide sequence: TGTGCCAGCAGTGAAACTCAGAACACTGAAGCTTTCTTT. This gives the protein CASSETQNTEAFF.

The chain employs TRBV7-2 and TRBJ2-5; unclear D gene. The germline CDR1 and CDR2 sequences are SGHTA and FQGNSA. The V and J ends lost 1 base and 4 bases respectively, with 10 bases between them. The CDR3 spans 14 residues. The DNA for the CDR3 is TGTGCCAGCAGCTTAGGTTTACAGTCAGAGACCCAGTACTTC. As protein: CASSLGLQSETQYF. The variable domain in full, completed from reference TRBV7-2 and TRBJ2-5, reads GAGVSQSPSNKVTEKGKDVELRCDPISGHTALYWYRQSLGQGLEFLIYFQGNSAPDKSGLPSDRFSAERTGGSVSTLTIQRTQQEDSAVYLCASSLGLQSETQYFGPGTRLLVL.

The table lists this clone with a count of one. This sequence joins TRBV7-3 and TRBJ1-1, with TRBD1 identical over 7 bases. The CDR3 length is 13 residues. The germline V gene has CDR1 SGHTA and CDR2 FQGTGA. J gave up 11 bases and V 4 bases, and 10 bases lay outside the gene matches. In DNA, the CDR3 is TGTGCCAGCAGCTCCTCTGAGGGGGCTAGTGCTTTCTTT. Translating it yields CASSSSEGASAFF.

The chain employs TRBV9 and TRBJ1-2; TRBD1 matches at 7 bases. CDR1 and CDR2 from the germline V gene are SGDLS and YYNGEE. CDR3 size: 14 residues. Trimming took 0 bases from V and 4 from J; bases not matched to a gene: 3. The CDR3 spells CASSVASGGYGYTF. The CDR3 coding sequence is TGTGCCAGCAGCGTAGCGTCAGGGGGCTATGGCTACACCTTC.

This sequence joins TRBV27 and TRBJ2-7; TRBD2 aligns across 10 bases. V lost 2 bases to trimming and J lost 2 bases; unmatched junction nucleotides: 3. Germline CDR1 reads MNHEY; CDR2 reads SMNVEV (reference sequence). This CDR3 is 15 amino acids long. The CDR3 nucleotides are TGTGCCAGCAGTTTACTAGCGGGGGACCCCTACGAGCAGTACTTC. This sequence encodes CASSLLAGDPYEQYF.

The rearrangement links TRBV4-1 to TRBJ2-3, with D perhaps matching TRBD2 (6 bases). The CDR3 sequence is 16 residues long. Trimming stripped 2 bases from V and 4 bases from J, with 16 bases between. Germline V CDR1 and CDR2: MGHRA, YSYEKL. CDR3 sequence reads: CASSQRKTGGPDTQYF. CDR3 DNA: TGCGCCAGCAGCCAACGAAAAACCGGGGGTCCAGATACGCAGTATTTT.

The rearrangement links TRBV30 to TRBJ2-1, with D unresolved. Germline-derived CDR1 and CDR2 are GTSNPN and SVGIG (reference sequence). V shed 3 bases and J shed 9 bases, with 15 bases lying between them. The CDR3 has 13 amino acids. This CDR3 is CAWSQNLVGEQFF. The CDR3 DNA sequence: TGTGCCTGGAGCCAAAACCTAGTCGGTGAGCAGTTCTTC.

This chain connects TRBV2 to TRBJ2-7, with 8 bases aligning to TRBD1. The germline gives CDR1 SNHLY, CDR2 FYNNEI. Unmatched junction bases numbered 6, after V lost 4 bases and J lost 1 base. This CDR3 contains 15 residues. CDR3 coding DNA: TGTGCCAGCAGTGTCATCGGGACAGGTTCCTACGAGCAGTACTTC. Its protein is CASSVIGTGSYEQYF.

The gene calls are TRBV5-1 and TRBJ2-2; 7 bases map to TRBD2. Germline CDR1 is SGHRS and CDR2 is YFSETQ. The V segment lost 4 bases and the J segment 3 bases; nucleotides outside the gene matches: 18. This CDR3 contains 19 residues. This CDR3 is CASSPDSFISGGDTGELFF. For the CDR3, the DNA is TGCGCCAGCAGCCCTGATAGCTTTATTTCGGGGGGAGACACCGGGGAGCTGTTTTTT.

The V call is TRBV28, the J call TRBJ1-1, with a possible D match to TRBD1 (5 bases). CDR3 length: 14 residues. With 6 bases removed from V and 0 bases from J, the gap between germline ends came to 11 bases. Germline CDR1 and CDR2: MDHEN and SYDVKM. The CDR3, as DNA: TGTGCCAGCAGCCCGGGACCGATGAACACTGAAGCTTTCTTT. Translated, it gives CASSPGPMNTEAFF.

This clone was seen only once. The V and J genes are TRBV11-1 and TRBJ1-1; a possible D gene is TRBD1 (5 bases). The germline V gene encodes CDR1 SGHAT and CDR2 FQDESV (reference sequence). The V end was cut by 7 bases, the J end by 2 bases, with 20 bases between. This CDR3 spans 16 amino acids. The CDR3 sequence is CASTHGAGPSNTEAFF. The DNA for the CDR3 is TGTGCCAGCACCCACGGGGCGGGCCCAAGCAACACTGAAGCTTTCTTT.

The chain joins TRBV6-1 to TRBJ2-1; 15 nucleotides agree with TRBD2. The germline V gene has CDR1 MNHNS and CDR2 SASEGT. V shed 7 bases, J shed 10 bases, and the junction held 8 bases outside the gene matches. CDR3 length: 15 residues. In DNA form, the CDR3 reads TGTGCCAGCACCAGGGGACTAGCGGGAGGACTAGAGCAGTTCTTC. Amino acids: CASTRGLAGGLEQFF.

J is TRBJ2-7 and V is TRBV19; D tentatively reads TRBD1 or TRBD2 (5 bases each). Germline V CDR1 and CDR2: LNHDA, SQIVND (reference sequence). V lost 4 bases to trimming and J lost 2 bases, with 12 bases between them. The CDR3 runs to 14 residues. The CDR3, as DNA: TGTGCCAGTAGTACTTCCGGGACGCCCTACGAGCAGTACTTC. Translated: CASSTSGTPYEQYF.

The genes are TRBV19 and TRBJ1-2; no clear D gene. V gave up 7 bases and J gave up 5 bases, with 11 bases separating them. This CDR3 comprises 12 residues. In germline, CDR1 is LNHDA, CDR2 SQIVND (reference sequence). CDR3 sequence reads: CASTGQVYGYTF. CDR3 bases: TGTGCCAGTACCGGCCAGGTATATGGCTACACCTTC.

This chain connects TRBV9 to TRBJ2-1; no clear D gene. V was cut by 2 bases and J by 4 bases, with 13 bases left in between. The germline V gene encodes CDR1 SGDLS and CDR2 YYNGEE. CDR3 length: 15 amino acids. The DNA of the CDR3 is TGTGCCAGCAGCGTCTCAGGCTCCCCTTACAATGAGCAGTTCTTC. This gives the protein CASSVSGSPYNEQFF.

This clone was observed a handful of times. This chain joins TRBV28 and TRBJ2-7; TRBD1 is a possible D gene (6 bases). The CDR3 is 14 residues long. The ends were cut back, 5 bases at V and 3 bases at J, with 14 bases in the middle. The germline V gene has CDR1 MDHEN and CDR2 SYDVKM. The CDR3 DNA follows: TGTGCCAGCAGTCACCTCACAGGGATCTACGAGCAGTACTTC. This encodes CASSHLTGIYEQYF. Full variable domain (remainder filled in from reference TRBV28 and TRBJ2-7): DVKVTQSSRYLVKRTGEKVFLECVQDMDHENMFWYRQDPGLGLRLIYFSYDVKMKEKGDIPEGYSVSREKKERFSLILESASTNQTSMYLCASSHLTGIYEQYFGPGTRLTVT.